A single sample is the source of the 4 T cell receptor beta chains below, sequenced in a study of human T cells and chemical hapten exposure. Time point defined: patch test 1, 2 weeks after DPC sensitization. Indicated treatment: therapeutic diphenylcyclopropenone sensitization with weekly scalp DPC. MiXCR, applied by TCRdb to the RACE reads, yields one record per CDR3 protein. Among under 130,000 distinct CDR3 sequences listed, 8% to 13% were seen once. The sequenced sample was whole blood, obtained in connection with sensitization to the hapten diphenylcyclopropenone (DPC). The receptors stem from a woman aged 40-49 years with alopecia areata. Some clones in this sample may be carry-over from other donors' samples.

This clonotype was detected a few times. The rearrangement links TRBV3-1 to TRBJ1-5, with D unresolved. The CDR3 length is 14 residues. Germline V gene data show CDR1 as LGHDT and CDR2 as YNNKEL (reference sequence). V was shortened by 4 bases and J by 5 bases, with 12 bases between the two germline ends. The CDR3: CASSRDGRDQPQHF. DNA for the CDR3: TGTGCCAGCAGCCGAGATGGACGGGATCAGCCCCAGCATTTT.

As for this clonotype: It may be a read error: a sequence one base away is much more abundant. The genes are TRBV5-1 and TRBJ2-1, with D possibly called TRBD1 or TRBD2 (6 bases each). There are 13 residues in the CDR3. Germline CDR1 is SGHRS and CDR2 is YFSETQ. The CDR3 here is CASSPIGGGEQIF. The CDR3 DNA is TGCGCCAGCAGCCCCATCGGGGGCGGAGAGCAGATCTTC.

The V and J genes are TRBV7-2 and TRBJ1-3, with D unresolved. The germline gives CDR1 SGHTA, CDR2 FQGNSA. This CDR3 has 11 amino acids. Between the trimmed V and J ends, which lost 2 bases and 7 bases, there was a span of 3 bases. As DNA, the CDR3 is TGTGCCAGCAGCTTAAGGAACACCATATATTTT. This codes for CASSLRNTIYF.

Details on this clonotype: This may be a read error, as it is one base from a much larger clone. V gene TRBV12-3 or TRBV12-4 combines with J gene TRBJ2-2; tentatively, D is TRBD1 (5 bases). The CDR3 covers 15 residues. V lost 6 bases and J 1 base, leaving 12 bases between the germline ends. CDR3 DNA sequence: TGTGCCAGCAGAATTGGACATGGGAACACCGGGGAGCTGTTTTTT. This translates into CASRIGHGNTGELFF.